The 32 T cell receptor beta chains below were found in one sample sequenced in a study of shared clonotypes between healthy human individuals. Positive CCR7 selection of CD45RO-negative cells yielded the naive CD8 cells, and terminally differentiated effector memory CD45RA+ cells were excluded. Here immunoSEQ multiplex PCR was the method, and the copy in TCRdb shows in-frame clones only, minus some. The top ten clones hold approximately 1.6% of a sample with over 2,000,000 clones, roughly 93% of them seen once. Material for sequencing was naive CD8+ T cells from PBMCs. The receptor source for this set is a man aged 18 to 30 in good health. Some clones in this sample may be carry-over from other donors' samples.

Concerning this clone itself: Other DNA sequences from this sample encode an identical CDR3 as well. The chain is built from TRBV7-9 and TRBJ1-1; D is ambiguous. V was shortened by 0 bases and J by 5 bases, with 4 bases between the two germline ends. Germline lookup yields CDR1 SEHNR and CDR2 FQNEAQ (reference sequence). This CDR3 comprises 12 residues. CDR3 sequence: CASSLATTEAFF. CDR3 DNA: TGTGCCAGCAGCTTAGCTACAACTGAAGCTTTCTTT.

The J gene is TRBJ2-2, the V gene TRBV5-1; D gene ambiguous. This CDR3 contains 16 residues. Germline V gene data show CDR1 as SGHRS and CDR2 as YFSETQ. Trimming removed 4 bases from V and 6 bases from J, with 19 bases in between. CDR3 in DNA: TGCGCCAGCAGCCCATCCCGGACCCTTTTCCCCGGGGAGCTGTTTTTT. Protein product: CASSPSRTLFPGELFF.

This rearrangement joins TRBV19 to TRBJ1-1, with D perhaps matching TRBD1 (5 bases). Trimming shortened V by 7 bases and J by 5 bases, and 17 bases separated the two germline ends. The CDR3 has 14 amino acids. In germline, CDR1 is LNHDA, CDR2 SQIVND (reference sequence). The chain's CDR3 is CASKRGEVLTEAFF. CDR3 in DNA: TGTGCCAGTAAACGGGGGGAGGTTTTAACTGAAGCTTTCTTT. The full variable domain, completed using reference TRBV19 and TRBJ1-1, is DGGITQSPKYLFRKEGQNVTLSCEQNLNHDAMYWYRQDPGQGLRLIYYSQIVNDFQKGDIAEGYSVSREKKESFPLTVTSAQKNPTAFYLCASKRGEVLTEAFFGQGTRLTVV.

The chain has TRBV27 and TRBJ2-7; TRBD2 matches 14 bases. V was clipped by 5 bases and J by 2 bases; unmatched bases: 8. The CDR3 is 17 amino acids. Germline V gene data show CDR1 as MNHEY and CDR2 as SMNVEV (reference sequence). CDR3: CASSPLGTSGSTYEQYF. In nucleotides, the CDR3 is TGTGCCAGCAGTCCCCTTGGGACTAGCGGGAGCACCTACGAGCAGTACTTC.

The rearrangement uses TRBV6-5 and TRBJ2-7, with 10 bases matching TRBD2. This CDR3 region has 15 residues. Germline assignment: CDR1 MNHEY and CDR2 SVGAGI. The V gene end was trimmed by 6 bases and the J gene end by 7 bases; junction bases not matched to a gene: 12. The CDR3 protein is CASSLSGRAGREQYF. In DNA form, the CDR3 reads TGTGCCAGCAGCCTAAGCGGGAGGGCCGGAAGGGAGCAGTACTTC.

The rearrangement joins TRBV6-1 to TRBJ2-6; D call uncertain. The CDR3 runs 19 residues. Trimming removed 3 bases from V and 0 bases from J, with 18 bases in between. Germline-derived CDR1 and CDR2 are MNHNS and SASEGT. CDR3 nucleotides: TGTGCCAGCAGTGAGAGCTTAGGGCAGCCGTTCTCTGGGGCCAACGTCCTGACTTTC. This translates into CASSESLGQPFSGANVLTF.

CDR3: CASSAPTGGETQYF. The CDR3 region has the DNA TGTGCCAGCAGCGCACCGACAGGGGGTGAGACCCAGTACTTC. This chain uses TRBV2 with TRBJ2-5, with 9 bases lining up with TRBD1. Per the germline V gene, CDR1 is SNHLY and CDR2 is FYNNEI. There are 14 residues in the CDR3. J gave up 5 bases and V 6 bases, and 7 bases lay outside the gene matches.

The rearrangement links TRBV19 to TRBJ1-1; maybe TRBD1 (5 bases). The germline V gene encodes CDR1 LNHDA and CDR2 SQIVND (reference sequence). CDR3 length equals 15 residues. V was shortened by 2 bases and J by 1 base, with 11 bases between the two germline ends. The CDR3 is CASSIRGRTNTEAFF. DNA of the CDR3: TGTGCCAGTAGTATACGGGGCAGAACGAACACTGAAGCTTTCTTT.

The chain is built from TRBV28 and TRBJ1-5; D perhaps matches TRBD1 (6 bases). Germline V lookup: CDR1 MDHEN, CDR2 SYDVKM. The V end lost 3 bases, the J end lost 2 bases, and 26 bases lay between the germline ends. This CDR3 spans 20 amino acids. CDR3 loop: CASSFDLLRGEGEGNQPQHF. CDR3 sequence (DNA): TGTGCCAGCAGTTTCGATTTGCTCAGGGGCGAAGGGGAAGGCAATCAGCCCCAGCATTTT.

This clone was detected only once. This chain links TRBV30 with TRBJ2-1; TRBD2 matches 12 bases. CDR3 length equals 18 residues. Germline CDR1 is GTSNPN and CDR2 is SVGIG (reference sequence). Losses at the gene ends were 3 bases for V and 1 base for J; bases not matched to a gene: 10. The CDR3 coding sequence is TGTGCCTGGAGCCACGAACTAGCGGGAGGAATATCCTACAATGAGCAGTTCTTC. It specifies CAWSHELAGGISYNEQFF.

V usage is TRBV7-9 and J usage is TRBJ2-7; D is perhaps TRBD1 (5 bases). This CDR3 comprises 11 residues. Trimming removed 5 bases at V and 6 bases at J, with 8 bases between. The germline gives CDR1 SEHNR, CDR2 FQNEAQ (reference sequence). The CDR3 loop reads CASSPQGEQYF. CDR3 DNA: TGTGCCAGCAGCCCCCAGGGCGAGCAGTACTTC.

The chain carries TRBV27 and TRBJ2-2; D uncertain. CDR3 size: 13 residues. CDR1 MNHEY and CDR2 SMNVEV come from the germline V gene (reference sequence). Trimming took off 6 bases at V and 0 bases at J, with 5 bases between the two ends. For the CDR3, the DNA is TGTGCCAGCAGAATGGCGAACACCGGGGAGCTGTTTTTT. This gives the protein CASRMANTGELFF.

J is TRBJ2-2 and V is TRBV5-1; TRBD1 aligns across 9 bases. V lost 4 bases, J lost 3 bases, and 7 bases stayed unmatched. This CDR3 is 16 amino acids long. CDR1 is SGHRS and CDR2 is YFSETQ in the germline V gene. The CDR3 nucleotides read TGCGCCAGCAGCCCAAGACGGACAGGGGACACCGGGGAGCTGTTTTTT. Translation: CASSPRRTGDTGELFF.

The rearrangement links TRBV28 to TRBJ2-5, with TRBD2 matching over 13 bases. In germline, CDR1 is MDHEN, CDR2 SYDVKM. This CDR3 spans 14 amino acids. Trimming took 7 bases from V and 5 from J; bases not matched to a gene: 4. CDR3 loop: CASKLAGGPETQYF. CDR3 nucleotides: TGTGCCAGCAAACTAGCGGGAGGGCCGGAGACCCAGTACTTC.

The chain uses TRBV28 and TRBJ1-3; D is possibly TRBD1 (6 bases). Trimming stripped 7 bases from V and 0 bases from J, with 16 bases between. The CDR3 runs 16 residues. Germline V lookup: CDR1 MDHEN, CDR2 SYDVKM. CDR3 region: CASTKDSISSGNTIYF. CDR3 nucleotides: TGTGCCAGCACAAAGGACAGTATCAGCTCTGGAAACACCATATATTTT. Full variable domain (remainder filled in from reference TRBV28 and TRBJ1-3): DVKVTQSSRYLVKRTGEKVFLECVQDMDHENMFWYRQDPGLGLRLIYFSYDVKMKEKGDIPEGYSVSREKKERFSLILESASTNQTSMYLCASTKDSISSGNTIYFGEGSWLTVV.

This chain links TRBV11-2 with TRBJ2-7, with 7 bases lining up with TRBD1. This CDR3 contains 16 residues. CDR1 and CDR2 (germline): SGHAT, FQNNGV. The trim removed 5 bases at V and 2 bases at J, leaving 12 bases unmatched. The CDR3 protein is CASSADHRGATYEQYF. CDR3 DNA sequence: TGTGCCAGCAGCGCAGACCACAGGGGTGCTACCTACGAGCAGTACTTC.

Remarks on this clone: Other DNA sequences in this sample translate to the same CDR3. The chain employs TRBV5-5 and TRBJ2-7; the match to TRBD1 covers 9 bases. CDR3 length: 14 amino acids. Germline CDR1 SGHKS, CDR2 YYEKEE (reference sequence). V lost 4 bases, J lost 4 bases, and 6 bases stayed unmatched. CDR3 loop: CASSPGTGSYEQYF. CDR3 nucleotides: TGTGCCAGCAGCCCCGGGACAGGGTCATACGAGCAGTACTTC.

This CDR3 reads CASSANRDGVSYEQYF. CDR3 DNA sequence: TGTGCCAGCAGTGCCAACCGGGACGGAGTCTCCTACGAGCAGTACTTC. The V and J genes are TRBV27 and TRBJ2-7, with D possibly called TRBD1 or TRBD2 (5 bases each). The V and J ends lost 5 bases and 0 bases respectively, with 17 bases between them. Germline V gene lookup returns CDR1 MNHEY and CDR2 SMNVEV (reference sequence). The CDR3 has 16 amino acids.

The chain is built from TRBV6-5 and TRBJ1-2; tentative D call: TRBD1 (6 bases). V shed 6 bases and J shed 7 bases, with 21 bases lying between them. The CDR3 totals 15 residues. Germline values: CDR1 MNHEY, CDR2 SVGAGI. CDR3 nucleotide sequence: TGTGCCAGCAGCCCAACCCCAGGCGGACAGCCTGGCTACACCTTC. Translated: CASSPTPGGQPGYTF.

DNA for the CDR3: TGTGCCAGCAGCTTAGGAGACAGGTTTAGAAACGAGCAGTACTTC. Translated, it gives CASSLGDRFRNEQYF. The chain is built from TRBV7-6 and TRBJ2-7; TRBD1 is a possible D gene (6 bases). V lost 1 base and J lost 5, with 15 bases in between. The CDR3 is 15 amino acids. The germline gives CDR1 SGHVS, CDR2 FNYEAQ.

The chain uses TRBV13 and TRBJ2-2, with TRBD2 matching over 9 bases. Germline assignment: CDR1 PRHDT and CDR2 FYEKMQ (reference sequence). The CDR3 consists of 14 residues. J lost 6 bases, V lost 4 bases, and 3 bases had no gene match. The CDR3 DNA reads TGTGCCAGCAGCTGGCGGACTAGCGCCGGGGAGCTGTTTTTT. Translating it yields CASSWRTSAGELFF.

This clone was seen just once. The chain joins TRBV10-3 to TRBJ2-7; 7 bases align to TRBD1. Germline CDR1 ENHRY, CDR2 SYGVKD. The V segment lost 7 bases and the J segment 0 bases; nucleotides outside the gene matches: 3. This CDR3 contains 13 residues. CDR3: CAIKTGSSYEQYF. The DNA of the CDR3 is TGTGCCATCAAGACAGGGAGCTCCTACGAGCAGTACTTC.

Concerning this clone itself: Other DNA sequences of this sample code for an identical CDR3. The chain joins TRBV7-9 to TRBJ2-3, with 7 bases that match TRBD1. Germline assignment: CDR1 SEHNR and CDR2 FQNEAQ (reference sequence). V shed 5 bases, J shed 6 bases, and the junction held 5 bases outside the gene matches. This CDR3 is 13 amino acids long. This CDR3 reads CASSPGGTDTQYF. CDR3 in DNA: TGTGCCAGCAGCCCAGGGGGAACGGATACGCAGTATTTT. The full variable domain, in which reference TRBV7-9 and TRBJ2-3 provide the parts outside the CDR3, is DTGVSQNPRHKITKRGQNVTFRCDPISEHNRLYWYRQTLGQGPEFLTYFQNEAQLEKSRLLSDRFSAERPKGSFSTLEIQRTEQGDSAMYLCASSPGGTDTQYFGPGTRLTVL.

Only one count was recorded for this clone. The CDR3 sequence: CSVVGSGHTPYEQYF. The DNA for the CDR3 is TGCAGCGTTGTAGGATCGGGACATACACCCTACGAGCAGTACTTC. The V and J genes are TRBV29-1 and TRBJ2-7; D perhaps matches TRBD1 (6 bases). The germline V gene has CDR1 SQVTM and CDR2 ANQGSEA. V lost 4 bases and J 2 bases, leaving 18 bases between the germline ends. This CDR3 spans 15 amino acids.

This rearrangement joins TRBV25-1 to TRBJ2-6; D is unclear. V was trimmed by 2 bases and J by 2 bases, leaving 7 bases between them. This CDR3 has 15 residues. The germline CDR1 and CDR2 sequences are MGHDK and SYGVNS. CDR3 amino acids: CASSEGLPGANVLTF. In nucleotides, the CDR3 is TGTGCCAGCAGTGAAGGCTTGCCTGGGGCCAACGTCCTGACTTTC.

The chain is built from TRBV27 and TRBJ1-5; D gene unclear. Trimming stripped 2 bases from V and 0 bases from J, with 11 bases between. The CDR3 spans 16 residues. CDR1 and CDR2 from the germline V gene are MNHEY and SMNVEV (reference sequence). CDR3 sequence (DNA): TGTGCCAGCAGTTTAAGAGGAAAATATAGCAATCAGCCCCAGCATTTT. Translating gives CASSLRGKYSNQPQHF.

The chain combines TRBV7-9 with TRBJ2-1; 8 bases line up with TRBD2. The trim removed 6 bases at V and 2 bases at J, leaving 9 bases unmatched. The CDR3 consists of 16 residues. Germline V gene data show CDR1 as SEHNR and CDR2 as FQNEAQ (reference sequence). The CDR3 region has the DNA TGTGCCAGCAGTGGAGGGCGGGAGGTCCCCTACAATGAGCAGTTCTTC. Amino acid sequence: CASSGGREVPYNEQFF.

This sequence joins TRBV13 and TRBJ2-3; D is possibly TRBD1 or TRBD2 (5 bases each). The germline V gene has CDR1 PRHDT and CDR2 FYEKMQ (reference sequence). This CDR3 has 15 amino acids. V lost 8 bases to trimming and J lost 0 bases, with 15 bases between them. In DNA, the CDR3 is TGTGCCAGCTCCCGGGGCGGGCTAAGCACAGATACGCAGTATTTT. It encodes CASSRGGLSTDTQYF.

The V call is TRBV29-1, the J call TRBJ2-7; D unclear. The CDR3 loop spans 11 amino acids. Trimming took 7 bases from V and 2 from J, leaving 9 bases between them. Germline CDR1 SQVTM, CDR2 ANQGSEA. CDR3 DNA sequence: TGCAGCGCCCGGGCCCCCTACGAGCAGTACTTC. Protein sequence: CSARAPYEQYF.

This chain links TRBV9 with TRBJ2-1; maybe TRBD2 (6 bases). This CDR3 region has 17 residues. The germline V gene has CDR1 SGDLS and CDR2 YYNGEE. The germline V and J ends were trimmed by 2 bases and 0 bases, with 15 bases remaining between them. The DNA for the CDR3 is TGTGCCAGCAGCGTGCTAGCGCGAGTCAGCTCCTACAATGAGCAGTTCTTC. The encoded protein is CASSVLARVSSYNEQFF.

V is TRBV27 and J is TRBJ1-5; a possible D gene is TRBD1 (6 bases). CDR1 is MNHEY and CDR2 is SMNVEV in the germline V gene (reference sequence). There are 13 residues in the CDR3. V was shortened by 3 bases and J by 7 bases, with 10 bases between the two germline ends. The CDR3 nucleotides read TGTGCCAGCAGTTTGTCAGGGGAACAGCCCCAGCATTTT. This codes for CASSLSGEQPQHF.

As regards this clone: This CDR3 is also generated by other DNA sequences in the sample. The gene calls are TRBV11-2 and TRBJ2-7, with a tentative D call TRBD1 (6 bases). Germline V gives CDR1 SGHAT, CDR2 FQNNGV. This CDR3 spans 13 amino acids. Deletions cut 5 bases from V and 1 base from J, with 9 bases between. CDR3 bases: TGTGCCAGCAGCCCTGGACAGTCCTACGAGCAGTACTTC. Its translation is CASSPGQSYEQYF.